This TCR beta chain emerged from a study of CD8 T cells in ankylosing spondylitis. This clonotype has at least ten counts. No antigen is known for it. Study-wide results and caveats: Several highly homologous variants formed a TCR beta motif that appeared characteristic of ankylosing spondylitis blood. Significant enrichment of disease-linked clones was reported in matched ankylosing spondylitis synovial fluid.

A quantitative 5'-RACE method, one with molecular barcodes, was used to make TCR beta libraries. TCRdb re-called the 5' RACE reads with MiXCR, one entry per CDR3 protein. The sample consists of about 300,000 distinct CDR3 sequences, around 10% of them appearing once. The CDR3 sequence is 15 residues long. In germline, CDR1 is SGHKS, CDR2 YYEKEE (reference sequence). V was pared by 0 bases and J by 0 bases, with 8 bases between. The source material was blood, either unsorted or a sorted T cell fraction (not recorded which). The rearrangement links TRBV5-5 to TRBJ2-3; D unresolved. This receptor was obtained from a female donor with ankylosing spondylitis or in good health (not recorded which). The CDR3 protein is CASSLGVLSTDTQYF. The CDR3 nucleotides are TGTGCCAGCAGCTTGGGGGTTCTTAGCACAGATACGCAGTATTTT.